This T cell receptor beta chain was found in a study of blood T cell repertoires in COVID-19. About the study: Samples of COVID-19 (acute and convalescent) were obtained from the United States, Italy and Spain. From T cells, B-cell-depleted T cells, or PBMCs came the material, which was cDNA or gDNA.

The V and J ends lost 6 bases and 7 bases, in that order; junction bases with no gene match: 8. Germline lookup yields CDR1 SGHRS and CDR2 YFSETQ. CDR3 length: 15 residues. Original methodology: Quantification of nucleated cells was approximated via reference gene primer amplification. TCRdb's copy holds only in-frame clones and misses some; the assay was immunoSEQ multiplex PCR. V and J calls and clone size are those listed in that table; D and trimming were worked out from the DNA. Here the sample spans about 270,000 clones, roughly 86% being singletons. This TCR was recovered from a woman in her twenties or thirties who had recovered from COVID-19. This rearrangement joins TRBV5-1 to TRBJ2-1; 12 bases fit TRBD2. Sequences were obtained from PBMCs or T cells enriched from blood (not recorded which). The CDR3 nucleotides read TGCGCCAGCATACCCCTAGCGGGAGGGCCAAATGAGCAGTTCTTC. Residues: CASIPLAGGPNEQFF.